The present TCR beta chain was sequenced within a study of blood T cell repertoires in COVID-19. The overall study: Specimens from acute and convalescent COVID-19 originated in the United States, Italy and Spain. The cDNA or gDNA used as material had been derived from T cells, B-cell-depleted T cells, or PBMCs.

Cohorts were determined from participant-reported clinical history. In the 2 weeks before study entry, exposed participants met a COVID-19 case, which was PCR-confirmed or clinician-diagnosed. This CDR3 is 14 amino acids long. Some clones are missing from TCRdb's copy, which holds only in-frame ones; the method was immunoSEQ multiplex PCR. The sample lists a few hundred thousand clones, 82% occurring once. The TCR originated in a man in his forties or fifties who had been exposed to COVID-19. Sequencing was performed on PBMCs or T cells enriched from blood (not recorded which). The rearrangement links TRBV21-1 to TRBJ2-2; the table's D gene call, TRBD1, was not cross checked with the DNA. TRBV21-1 is an annotated pseudogene. The CDR3 reads CASSKDSCTGELFF. The CDR3, as DNA: TGTGCCAGCAGCAAAGACAGTTGCACCGGGGAGCTGTTTTTT.